This T cell receptor beta chain was observed in a study of shared clonotypes between healthy human individuals. Findings and limits, study-wide: It was observed that around 5% of naive CD4 clonotypes were shared across several donors. It was the non-shared clonotypes that had lower generation probabilities than clonotypes shared by all four donors.

To note about this clone: No antigen is known for it.

The DNA input per sorted-subset replicate PCR was 200 ng, corresponding to some 30,000 T cell genomes. Sequencing was performed with immunoSEQ multiplex PCR; in TCRdb, only in-frame clones are kept and a portion is missing. The repertoire has some 2,000,000 clones, approximately 94% of them found once; the top ten carry roughly 0.13%. V lost 2 bases and J 1 base, leaving 14 bases between the germline ends. The CDR3 sequence is 16 residues long. From germline, CDR1 is MNHNY and CDR2 SVGAGI (reference sequence). The sequencing sample was made of naive CD4+ T cells sorted from blood. Indicated subset: CD45RA+ positively selected. V usage is TRBV6-6 and J usage is TRBJ2-5, with D uncertain. The receptor comes from a man between 18 and 29 years old in good health. CDR3 sequence reads: CASSYIVSRSQETQYF. The CDR3 DNA sequence: TGTGCCAGCAGTTACATTGTTTCGCGGTCCCAAGAGACCCAGTACTTC.